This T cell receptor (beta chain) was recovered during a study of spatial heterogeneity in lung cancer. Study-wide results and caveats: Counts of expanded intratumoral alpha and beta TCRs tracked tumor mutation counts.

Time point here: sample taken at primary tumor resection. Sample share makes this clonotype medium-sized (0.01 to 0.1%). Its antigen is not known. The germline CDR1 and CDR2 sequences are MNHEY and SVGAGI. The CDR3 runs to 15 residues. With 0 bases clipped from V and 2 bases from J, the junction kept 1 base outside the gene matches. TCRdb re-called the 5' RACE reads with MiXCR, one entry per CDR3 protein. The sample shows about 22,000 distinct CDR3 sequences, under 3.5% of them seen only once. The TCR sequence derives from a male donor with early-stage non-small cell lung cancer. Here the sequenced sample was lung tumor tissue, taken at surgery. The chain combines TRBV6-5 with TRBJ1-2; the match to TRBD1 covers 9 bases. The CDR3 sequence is CASSYSGQGNYGYTF. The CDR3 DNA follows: TGTGCCAGCAGTTACTCCGGACAGGGGAACTATGGCTACACCTTC.